The 3 T cell receptor beta chains below were found in one sample sequenced in a study of CD8+ T cells in alopecia areata (dated by TCRdb to 2016 to 2019). The method was the immunoSEQ multiplex PCR assay. RNA was extracted from all samples and reverse transcribed into cDNA as template for TCR sequencing. TCRdb stores this immuneACCESS table with in-frame sequences only. Part of the clones is absent; in the studies checked, under half of the shortfall reflects unresolved V genes, and no reason is known for the rest. The sample table lists around 250,000 clones, 65% to 70% of them with a count of one. Of the sample, around 1.2% is held by the ten largest clones. Read against the paper, the sample's time point label means: baseline before oral tofacitinib. The sequencing here drew on CD4+ T cells sorted from blood, taken at week 0. The receptors were sampled from a human donor with alopecia areata.

V usage is TRBV25-1 and J usage is TRBJ2-4; D unclear. The CDR3 runs to 13 residues. The V end lost 2 bases, the J end lost 7 bases, and 9 bases lay between the germline ends. Per germline, CDR1 MGHDK and CDR2 SYGVNS. For the CDR3, the DNA is TGTGCCAGCAGTGAACCTTCCCGGAACATTCAGTACTTC. Encoded protein: CASSEPSRNIQYF.

The J gene is TRBJ1-5, the V gene TRBV2; D call uncertain. Per germline, CDR1 SNHLY and CDR2 FYNNEI. The ends were cut back, 7 bases at V and 3 bases at J, with 16 bases in the middle. The CDR3 consists of 15 residues. CDR3 sequence reads: CASIEGAGPNQPQHF. DNA for the CDR3: TGTGCCAGCATCGAGGGCGCGGGTCCCAATCAGCCCCAGCATTTT.

The chain uses TRBV7-9 and TRBJ1-6; D gene uncertain. CDR1 is SEHNR and CDR2 is FQNEAQ in the germline V gene (reference sequence). The CDR3 length is 17 residues. Trimming took off 1 base at V and 6 bases at J, with 16 bases between the two ends. CDR3: CASSLGAWSRINSPLHF. CDR3 bases: TGTGCCAGCAGCTTAGGGGCCTGGTCTAGGATTAATTCACCCCTCCACTTT.